The TCR beta chain under discussion was sequenced for a study of graft-versus-host responses after intestinal transplantation. For the study at large: Grafts that recipients had were multivisceral, liver-intestinal, or isolated intestinal transplants. Anti-thymocyte globulin was used for induction in all recipients, who then took tacrolimus and steroids for about three years. General study findings and limits: GvH clones surfaced in recipient marrow, some emerging earlier in ileum or blood. Association was observed between peak circulating GvH clone levels and early post-transplant HvG declines.

To note about this clone: Its antigen is currently unknown.

The table came from immunoSEQ multiplex PCR; TCRdb's copy has only in-frame clones and leaves some out. Here the sample spans around 87,000 clones, less than 95% being singletons. Germline-derived CDR1 and CDR2 are SGHTA and FQGNSA. This CDR3 has 17 residues. V lost 1 base and J lost 5; bases outside the gene matches: 11. This chain uses TRBV7-2 with TRBJ2-5; 9 nucleotides align to TRBD2. The source was unstimulated CD8+ T cells sorted from spleen or lymph node cells, collected before transplant. The clonotype originates from a human donor who was the organ donor for an intestinal transplant. DNA for the CDR3: TGTGCCAGCAGCTTAGATGGCGGCGGGAGGGCACATGAGACCCAGTACTTC. It translates to CASSLDGGGRAHETQYF.